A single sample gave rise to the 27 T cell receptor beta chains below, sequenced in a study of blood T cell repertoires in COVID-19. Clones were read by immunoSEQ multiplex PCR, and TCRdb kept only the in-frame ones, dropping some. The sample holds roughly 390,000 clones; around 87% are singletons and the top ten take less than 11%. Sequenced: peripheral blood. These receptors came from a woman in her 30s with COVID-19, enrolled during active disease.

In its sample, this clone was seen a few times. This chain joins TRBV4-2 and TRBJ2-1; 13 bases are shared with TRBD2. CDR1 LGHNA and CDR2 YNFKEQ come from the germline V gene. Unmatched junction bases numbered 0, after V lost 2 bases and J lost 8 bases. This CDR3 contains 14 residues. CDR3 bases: TGTGCCAGCAGCCAAACTAGCGGGAGGGATGAGCAGTTCTTC. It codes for CASSQTSGRDEQFF.

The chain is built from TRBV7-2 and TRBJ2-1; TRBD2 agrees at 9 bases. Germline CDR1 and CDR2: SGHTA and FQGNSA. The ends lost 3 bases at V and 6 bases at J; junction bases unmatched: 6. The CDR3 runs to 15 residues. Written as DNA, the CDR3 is TGTGCCAGCAGCTTGACAGCGGGAGGAGGCAATGAGCAGTTCTTC. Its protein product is CASSLTAGGGNEQFF.

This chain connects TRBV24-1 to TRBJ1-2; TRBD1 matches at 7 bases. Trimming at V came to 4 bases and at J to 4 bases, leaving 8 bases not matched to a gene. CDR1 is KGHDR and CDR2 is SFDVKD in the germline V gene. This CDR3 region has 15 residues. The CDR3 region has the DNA TGTGCCACCAGTGAAGCCGGGACAGCAAGCTATGGCTACACCTTC. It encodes CATSEAGTASYGYTF.

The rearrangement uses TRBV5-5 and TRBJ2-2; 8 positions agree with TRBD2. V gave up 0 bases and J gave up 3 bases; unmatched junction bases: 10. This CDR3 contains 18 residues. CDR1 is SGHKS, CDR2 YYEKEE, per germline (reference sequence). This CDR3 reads CASSLETSALGYTGELFF. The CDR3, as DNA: TGTGCCAGCAGCTTGGAGACTAGCGCCCTAGGATACACCGGGGAGCTGTTTTTT.

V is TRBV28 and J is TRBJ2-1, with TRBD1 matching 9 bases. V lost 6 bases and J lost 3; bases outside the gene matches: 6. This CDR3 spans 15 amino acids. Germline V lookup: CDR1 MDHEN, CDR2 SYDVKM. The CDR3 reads CASRTGGRDYNEQFF. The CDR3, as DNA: TGTGCCAGCAGAACAGGGGGCAGGGACTACAATGAGCAGTTCTTC.

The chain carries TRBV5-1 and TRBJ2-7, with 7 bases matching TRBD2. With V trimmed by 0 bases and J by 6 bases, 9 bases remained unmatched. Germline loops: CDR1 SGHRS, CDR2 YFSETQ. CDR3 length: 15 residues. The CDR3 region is CASSLDASGWVEQYF. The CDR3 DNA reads TGCGCCAGCAGCTTGGATGCTAGCGGTTGGGTCGAGCAGTACTTC.

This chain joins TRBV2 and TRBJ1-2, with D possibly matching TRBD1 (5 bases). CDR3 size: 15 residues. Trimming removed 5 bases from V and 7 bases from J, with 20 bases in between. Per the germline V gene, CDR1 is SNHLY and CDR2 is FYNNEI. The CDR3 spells CASSRQGSSISGYTF. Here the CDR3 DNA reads TGTGCCAGCAGTCGTCAGGGTAGTTCTATTAGTGGCTACACCTTC.

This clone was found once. The CDR3 protein is CASSYGAGVGYGYTF. The CDR3 DNA is TGTGCCAGCAGTTACGGGGCAGGGGTAGGCTATGGCTACACCTTC. V is TRBV6-5 and J is TRBJ1-2; a weak D match, TRBD1 (6 bases). The length of the CDR3 is 15 residues. V was shortened by 2 bases and J by 4 bases, with 14 bases between the two germline ends. From germline, CDR1 is MNHEY and CDR2 SVGAGI.

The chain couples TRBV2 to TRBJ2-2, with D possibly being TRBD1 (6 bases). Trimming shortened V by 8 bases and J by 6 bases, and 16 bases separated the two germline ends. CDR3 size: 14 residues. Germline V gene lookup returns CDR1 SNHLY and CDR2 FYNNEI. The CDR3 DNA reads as TGTGCCAGCCGCCCGACAGGAGGAGCCGGGGAGCTGTTTTTT. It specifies CASRPTGGAGELFF. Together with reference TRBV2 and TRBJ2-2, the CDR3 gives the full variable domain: EPEVTQTPSHQVTQMGQEVILRCVPISNHLYFYWYRQILGQKVEFLVSFYNNEISEKSEIFDDQFSVERPDGSNFTLKIRSTKLEDSAMYFCASRPTGGAGELFFGEGSRLTVL.

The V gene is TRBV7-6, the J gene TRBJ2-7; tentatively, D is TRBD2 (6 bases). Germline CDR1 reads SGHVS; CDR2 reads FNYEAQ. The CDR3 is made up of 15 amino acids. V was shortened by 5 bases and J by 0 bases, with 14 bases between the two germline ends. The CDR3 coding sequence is TGTGCCAGCAGCCCCTCTTCGGGGGACTCCTACGAGCAGTACTTC. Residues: CASSPSSGDSYEQYF.

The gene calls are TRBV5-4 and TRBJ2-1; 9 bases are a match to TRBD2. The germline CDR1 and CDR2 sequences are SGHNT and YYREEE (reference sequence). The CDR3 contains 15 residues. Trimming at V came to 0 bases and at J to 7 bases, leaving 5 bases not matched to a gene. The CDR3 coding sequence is TGTGCCAGCAGCTTGGAAGTAGCGGGAGCTAATGAGCAGTTCTTC. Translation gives CASSLEVAGANEQFF.

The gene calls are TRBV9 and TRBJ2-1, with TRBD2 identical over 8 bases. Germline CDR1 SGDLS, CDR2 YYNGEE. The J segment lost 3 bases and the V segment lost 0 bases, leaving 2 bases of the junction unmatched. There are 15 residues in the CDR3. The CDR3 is CASSVGSGDYNEQFF. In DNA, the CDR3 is TGTGCCAGCAGCGTAGGTAGCGGGGACTACAATGAGCAGTTCTTC.

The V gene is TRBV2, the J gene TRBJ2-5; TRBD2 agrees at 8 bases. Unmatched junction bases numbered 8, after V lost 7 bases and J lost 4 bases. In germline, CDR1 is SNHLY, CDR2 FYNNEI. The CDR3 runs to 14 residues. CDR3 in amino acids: CASNLAGTGETQYF. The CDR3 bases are TGTGCCAGCAACTTAGCGGGAACGGGAGAGACCCAGTACTTC.

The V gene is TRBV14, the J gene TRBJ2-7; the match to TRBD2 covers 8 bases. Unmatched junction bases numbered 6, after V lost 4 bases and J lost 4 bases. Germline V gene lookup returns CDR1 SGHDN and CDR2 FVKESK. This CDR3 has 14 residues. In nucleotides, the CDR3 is TGTGCCAGCAGCCTGGGACTAGGGGCATACGAGCAGTACTTC. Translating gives CASSLGLGAYEQYF. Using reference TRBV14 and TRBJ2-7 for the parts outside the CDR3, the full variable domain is EAGVTQFPSHSVIEKGQTVTLRCDPISGHDNLYWYRRVMGKEIKFLLHFVKESKQDESGMPNNRFLAERTGGTYSTLKVQPAELEDSGVYFCASSLGLGAYEQYFGPGTRLTVT.

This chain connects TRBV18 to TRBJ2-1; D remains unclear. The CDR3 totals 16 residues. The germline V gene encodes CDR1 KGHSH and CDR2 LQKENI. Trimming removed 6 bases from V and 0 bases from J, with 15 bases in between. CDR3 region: CASSLSVLSSYNEQFF. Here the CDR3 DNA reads TGTGCCAGCTCCCTCAGCGTGCTGAGCTCCTACAATGAGCAGTTCTTC.

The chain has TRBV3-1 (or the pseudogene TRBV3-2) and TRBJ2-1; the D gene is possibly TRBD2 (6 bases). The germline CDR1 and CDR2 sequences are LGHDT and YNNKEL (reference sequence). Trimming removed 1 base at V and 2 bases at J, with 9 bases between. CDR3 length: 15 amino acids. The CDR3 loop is CASSQGGGTYNEQFF. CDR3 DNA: TGTGCCAGCAGCCAAGGTGGCGGGACCTACAATGAGCAGTTCTTC.

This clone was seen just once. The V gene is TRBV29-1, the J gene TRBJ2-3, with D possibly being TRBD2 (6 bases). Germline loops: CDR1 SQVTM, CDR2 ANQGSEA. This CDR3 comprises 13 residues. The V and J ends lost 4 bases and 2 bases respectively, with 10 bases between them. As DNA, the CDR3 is TGCAGCGTTGTGCGGGACCCCACAGATACGCAGTATTTT. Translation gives CSVVRDPTDTQYF.

CDR3 DNA sequence: TGCGCCAGCAGCCAAGAAGCACAGGGTTTAGGCGAGCAGTTCTTC. It codes for CASSQEAQGLGEQFF. The rearrangement joins TRBV4-3 to TRBJ2-1; TRBD1 might be the D (6 bases). Trimming shortened V by 0 bases and J by 10 bases, and 16 bases separated the two germline ends. CDR1 and CDR2 from the germline V gene are LGHNA and YSLEER. This CDR3 spans 15 amino acids.

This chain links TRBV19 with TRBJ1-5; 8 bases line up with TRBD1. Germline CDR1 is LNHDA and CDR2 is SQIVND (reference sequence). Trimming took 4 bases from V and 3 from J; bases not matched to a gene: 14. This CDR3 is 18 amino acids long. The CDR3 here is CASSKVKETGAINQPQHF. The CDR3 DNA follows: TGTGCCAGTAGTAAAGTGAAGGAGACAGGGGCGATCAATCAGCCCCAGCATTTT. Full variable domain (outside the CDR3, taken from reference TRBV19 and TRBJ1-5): DGGITQSPKYLFRKEGQNVTLSCEQNLNHDAMYWYRQDPGQGLRLIYYSQIVNDFQKGDIAEGYSVSREKKESFPLTVTSAQKNPTAFYLCASSKVKETGAINQPQHFGDGTRLSIL.

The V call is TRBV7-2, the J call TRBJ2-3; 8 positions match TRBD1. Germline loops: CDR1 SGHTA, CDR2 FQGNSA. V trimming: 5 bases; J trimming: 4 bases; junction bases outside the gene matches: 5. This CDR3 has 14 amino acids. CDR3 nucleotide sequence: TGTGCCAGCAGCCGGACAGGGAAGGCAGATACGCAGTATTTT. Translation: CASSRTGKADTQYF.

The CDR3 DNA sequence: TGTGCCATCAGTGAGTGGACTGAGGGAACCGGGGAGCTGTTTTTT. It specifies CAISEWTEGTGELFF. The V call is TRBV10-3, the J call TRBJ2-2, with D perhaps matching TRBD2 (5 bases). The germline V and J ends were trimmed by 1 base and 5 bases, with 11 bases remaining between them. Germline V CDR1 and CDR2: ENHRY, SYGVKD. The CDR3 extends over 15 amino acids.

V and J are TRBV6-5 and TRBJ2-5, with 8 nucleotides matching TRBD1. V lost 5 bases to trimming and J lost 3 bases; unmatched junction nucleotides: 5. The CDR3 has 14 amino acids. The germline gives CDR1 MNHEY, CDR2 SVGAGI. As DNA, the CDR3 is TGTGCCAGCAGTAGGGGGACAGGAAAAGAGACCCAGTACTTC. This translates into CASSRGTGKETQYF.

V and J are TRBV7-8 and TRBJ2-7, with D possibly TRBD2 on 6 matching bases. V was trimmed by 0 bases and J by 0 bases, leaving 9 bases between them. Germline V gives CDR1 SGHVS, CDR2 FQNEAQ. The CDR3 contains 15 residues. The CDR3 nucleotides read TGTGCCAGCAGCTTAGCCCGGGGGATCTCCTACGAGCAGTACTTC. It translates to CASSLARGISYEQYF.

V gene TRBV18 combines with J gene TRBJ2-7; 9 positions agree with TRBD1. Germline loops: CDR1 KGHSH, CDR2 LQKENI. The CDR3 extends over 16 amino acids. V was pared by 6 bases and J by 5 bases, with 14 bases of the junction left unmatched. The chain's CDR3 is CASSPLPGQGLNEQYF. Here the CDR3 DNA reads TGTGCCAGCTCGCCGCTCCCGGGACAGGGTTTGAACGAGCAGTACTTC.

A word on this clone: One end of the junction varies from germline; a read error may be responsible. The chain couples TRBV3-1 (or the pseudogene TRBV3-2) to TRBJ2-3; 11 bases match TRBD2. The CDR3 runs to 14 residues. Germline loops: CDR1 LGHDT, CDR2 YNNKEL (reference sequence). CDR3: CASSLATSGATTIF. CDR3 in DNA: TGTGCCAGCAGCCTAGCGACTAGCGGGGCTACCACGATCTTT.

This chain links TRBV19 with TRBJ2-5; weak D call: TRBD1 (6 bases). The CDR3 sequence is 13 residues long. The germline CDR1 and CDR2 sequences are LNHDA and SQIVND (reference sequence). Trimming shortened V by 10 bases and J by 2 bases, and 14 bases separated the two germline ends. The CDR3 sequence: CATARGGQETQYF. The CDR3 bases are TGTGCCACCGCCAGAGGGGGACAAGAGACCCAGTACTTC. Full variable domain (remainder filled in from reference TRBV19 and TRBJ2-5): DGGITQSPKYLFRKEGQNVTLSCEQNLNHDAMYWYRQDPGQGLRLIYYSQIVNDFQKGDIAEGYSVSREKKESFPLTVTSAQKNPTAFYLCATARGGQETQYFGPGTRLLVL.

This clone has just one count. The CDR3 region has the DNA TGTGCCAGTTATAGCGGGACCAGCTCCTACAATGAGCAGTTCTTC. This sequence encodes CASYSGTSSYNEQFF. The J gene is TRBJ2-1, the V gene TRBV5-4, with 8 bases lining up with TRBD2. This CDR3 comprises 15 residues. V lost 8 bases to trimming and J lost 0 bases; unmatched junction nucleotides: 7. CDR1 is SGHNT, CDR2 YYREEE, per germline (reference sequence).